Listed below are T cell receptor beta chains from one sample, sequenced in a study of monozygotic twins with cystic fibrosis. Sequenced by immunoSEQ multiplex PCR; TCRdb stores in-frame clones only, minus some. The sample has 13,000 to 15,000 clones, 75% to 90% seen once. Sequenced: blood. These receptor sequences come from a boy younger than 18 with cystic fibrosis. The CDR3 runs from the conserved cysteine through the conserved F or W. The D gene is left open where the match is weak. Where a row states a size, it is once, few, many or the class of an expanded clone; other rows omit it.

- | TRBJ1-2 | TRBD1 | TRBV5-1 | TGCGCCAGCAGCACCACCGGGACAGAGGGGGCGTATGGCTACACCTTC | CASSTTGTEGAYGYTF
- | TRBJ2-7 | TRBD2 | TRBV19 | TGTGCCAGTAGTATCCTAGCGGGAGCTTCTTACGAGCAGTACTTC | CASSILAGASYEQYF
- | TRBJ2-7 | - | TRBV5-4 | TGTGCCAGCAGCGTCGGGTCACTCTACGAGCAGTACTTC | CASSVGSLYEQYF
few | TRBJ1-2 | - | TRBV7-9 | TGTGCCAGCAGCTTAGGGTTAGATGGCTACACCTTC | CASSLGLDGYTF
- | TRBJ1-4 | TRBD1 | TRBV4-2 | TGTGCCAGCAGCCAAGATCTACCGGGACAGTATAATGAAAAACTGTTTTTT | CASSQDLPGQYNEKLFF
- | TRBJ2-2 | TRBD1 | TRBV7-3 | TGTGCCAGCAGTTCTCCGGGACAGGGAAACACCGGGGAGCTGTTTTTT | CASSSPGQGNTGELFF
- | TRBJ2-5 | - | TRBV4-2 | TGTGCCAGCAGCCAAGGAGCGCGGACCCAAGAGACCCAGTACTTC | CASSQGARTQETQYF
- | TRBJ1-1 | - | TRBV2 | TGTGCCAGCAGTGAGGCGGCAGGGGTTGGGAACACTGAAGCTTTCTTT | CASSEAAGVGNTEAFF
- | TRBJ2-3 | TRBD2 | TRBV4-1 | TGCGCCAGCAGCCATTATCCGGGACTAGCGGAAAGCACAGATACGCAGTATTTT | CASSHYPGLAESTDTQYF
- | TRBJ2-5 | - | TRBV13 | TGTGCCAGCAGCTTAAACAGAGAGACCCAGTACTTC | CASSLNRETQYF
- | TRBJ1-4 | - | TRBV30 | TGTGCCTGGAGTGGAGAGATTGTTAATGAAAAACTGTTTTTT | CAWSGEIVNEKLFF
- | TRBJ1-2 | - | TRBV14 | TGTGCCAGCAGCCCCTCCTCGGGGGTCGGCTACACCTTC | CASSPSSGVGYTF
- | TRBJ1-2 | - | TRBV15 | TGTGCCACCAGCACACGATTTGCCCGGGGCGGCTACACCTTC | CATSTRFARGGYTF
- | TRBJ2-5 | TRBD1 | TRBV6-5 | TGTGCCAGCAGTTGGACAGGGGCCAGCCAAGAGACCCAGTACTTC | CASSWTGASQETQYF
- | TRBJ1-2 | TRBD1 | TRBV10-3 | TGTGCCATCAGTCCGGGACAGGGGGCGATCTATGGCTACACCTTC | CAISPGQGAIYGYTF
once | TRBJ2-2 | - | TRBV6-1 | TGTGCCAGCAGTGGCCACACCGGGGAGCTGTTTTTT | CASSGHTGELFF
once | TRBJ2-3 | - | TRBV5-1 | TGCGCCAGCAGCTTGGCCATGGGGCTGACCACAGATACGCAGTATTTT | CASSLAMGLTTDTQYF
- | TRBJ1-2 | TRBD1 | TRBV6-5 | TGTGCCAGCAGTTACCGACAGGGGGACTATGGCTACACCTTC | CASSYRQGDYGYTF
- | TRBJ2-2 | - | TRBV5-6 | TGTGCCAGCAGCTTGGGGACGGGGAGCACCGGGGAGCTGTTTTTT | CASSLGTGSTGELFF
- | TRBJ2-1 | TRBD2 | TRBV4-1 | TGCGCCAGCAGCCAAAGGGAGGCTAGCGGGGGGGCGAGCTCCTACAATGAGCAGTTCTTC | CASSQREASGGASSYNEQFF
- | TRBJ1-6 | TRBD1 | TRBV4-1 | TGCGCCAGCAGCCAAGTCGCGGGACAGGGGTATAATTCACCCCTCCACTTT | CASSQVAGQGYNSPLHF
- | TRBJ1-5 | - | TRBV19 | TGTGCCAGTAGTCAGGGCACGGGGAATCAGCCCCAGCATTTT | CASSQGTGNQPQHF
- | TRBJ2-3 | - | TRBV1 | TGCACCAGCAGCCAAGACGAGGCAGTTCGCTACACAGATACGCAGTATTTT | CTSSQDEAVRYTDTQYF
- | TRBJ2-3 | - | TRBV5-1 | TGCGCCAGCGCTCGAAGCGGGTTAAGCACAGATACGCAGTATTTT | CASARSGLSTDTQYF
- | TRBJ1-2 | - | TRBV5-1 | TGCGCCAGCAGAGAACCGTCTTATGGCTACACCTTC | CASREPSYGYTF
- | TRBJ2-3 | TRBD2 | TRBV2 | TGTGCCAGCAGTGAAGCGCGACTAGCGGGGGGAACAGATACGCAGTATTTT | CASSEARLAGGTDTQYF
few | TRBJ1-1 | - | TRBV4-1 | TGCGCCAGCAGCCAAGGTAGGGCAGGGTTTGGGAACACTGAAGCTTTCTTT | CASSQGRAGFGNTEAFF
- | TRBJ1-6 | - | TRBV5-8 | TGTGCCAGCAGCTTGTCCGACAGATCGAATTCACCCCTCCACTTT | CASSLSDRSNSPLHF
once | TRBJ2-5 | TRBD2 | TRBV2 | TGTGCCAGCAGTGAAGAGGCCGCTAGCGGTCAAGAGACCCAGTACTTC | CASSEEAASGQETQYF
once | TRBJ2-7 | TRBD2 | TRBV12-5 | TGTGCTAGTGGTTCAAAGGTAGCGGGGGCCAGCTCCTACGAGCAGTACTTC | CASGSKVAGASSYEQYF
- | TRBJ2-7 | - | TRBV7-8 | TGTGCCAGCAGCTTAGCTCGGATACCCGAAGACGAGCAGTACTTC | CASSLARIPEDEQYF
- | TRBJ2-1 | TRBD2 | TRBV2 | TGTGCCAGCAGCCCGTTCGGGAGGTCCTACAATGAGCAGTTCTTC | CASSPFGRSYNEQFF
- | TRBJ1-3 | - | TRBV11-1 | TGTGCCAGCAGCGGGAACTCTGGAAACACCATATATTTT | CASSGNSGNTIYF
- | TRBJ2-5 | - | TRBV6-6 | TGTGCCAGCAGTTCCGAAAACTTGGAGACCCAGTACTTC | CASSSENLETQYF
- | TRBJ1-4 | - | TRBV6-6 | TGTGCCAGCAGATTAGGACCTCTAGTTGGTGAAAAACTGTTTTTT | CASRLGPLVGEKLFF
- | TRBJ2-5 | - | TRBV7-9 | TGTGCCAGCAGCCGGACAGGCGGGGGTTCAACCCAGTACTTC | CASSRTGGGSTQYF
- | TRBJ1-4 | - | TRBV5-5 | TGTGCCAGCAGCTTGCTAGGGACGGGAGTTGCAACTAATGAAAAACTGTTTTTT | CASSLLGTGVATNEKLFF
- | TRBJ1-5 | - | TRBV18 | TGTGCCAGCTCACCACGCCCAGAAAATCAGCCCCAGCATTTT | CASSPRPENQPQHF
once | TRBJ2-1 | - | TRBV7-8 | TGTGCCAGCAGCCCTCACAGCTCCTACAATGAGCAGTTCTTC | CASSPHSSYNEQFF
- | TRBJ2-6 | TRBD2 | TRBV4-1 | TGCGCCAGCAGCCACAAGACTTTGGGGGGGGAGGCCAACTCTGGGGCCAACGTCCTGACTTTC | CASSHKTLGGEANSGANVLTF
- | TRBJ2-1 | TRBD2 | TRBV4-2 | TGTGCCAGCAGCCAAGGTGTCGGGGGGGCCACCTACAATGAGCAGTTCTTC | CASSQGVGGATYNEQFF